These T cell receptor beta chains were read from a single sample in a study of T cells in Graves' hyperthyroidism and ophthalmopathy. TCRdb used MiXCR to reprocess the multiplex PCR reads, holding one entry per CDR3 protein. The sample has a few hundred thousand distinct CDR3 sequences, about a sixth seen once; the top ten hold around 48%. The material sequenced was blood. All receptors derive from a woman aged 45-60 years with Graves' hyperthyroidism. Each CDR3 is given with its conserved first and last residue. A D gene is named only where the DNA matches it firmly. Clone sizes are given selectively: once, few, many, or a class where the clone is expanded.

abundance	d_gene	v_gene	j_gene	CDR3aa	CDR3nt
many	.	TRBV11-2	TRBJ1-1	CASSPSSRPEAFF	TGTGCCAGCAGTCCTAGTAGTCGGCCTGAAGCTTTCTTT
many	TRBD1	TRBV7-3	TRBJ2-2	CASSLTRDRGHTGELFF	TGTGCCAGCAGCCTTACACGGGACAGGGGTCACACCGGGGAGCTGTTTTTT
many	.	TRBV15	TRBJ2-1	CATSIEHLTYNEQFF	TGTGCCACCAGCATTGAGCACTTAACCTACAATGAGCAGTTCTTC
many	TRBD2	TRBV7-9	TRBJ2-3	CASSPIAGVTDTQYF	TGTGCCAGCAGCCCAATAGCGGGAGTTACAGATACGCAGTATTTT
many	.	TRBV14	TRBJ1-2	CASSQGDPIYGYTF	TGTGCCAGCAGCCAAGGGGATCCGATCTATGGCTACACCTTC
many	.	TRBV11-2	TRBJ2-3	CASSLSGFLTDTQYF	TGTGCCAGCAGCTTAAGCGGCTTCCTCACAGATACGCAGTATTTT
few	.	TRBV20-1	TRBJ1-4	CSAREGRKNEKLFF	TGCAGTGCTAGAGAGGGACGGAAGAATGAAAAACTGTTTTTT
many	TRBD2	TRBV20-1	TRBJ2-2	CSARLLFSGTGDTGELFF	TGCAGTGCTAGACTCCTGTTCAGCGGGACGGGGGACACCGGGGAGCTGTTTTTT
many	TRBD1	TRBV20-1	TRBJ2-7	CSARRPGTGAYEQYF	TGCAGTGCTAGACGTCCGGGGACAGGTGCCTACGAGCAGTACTTC
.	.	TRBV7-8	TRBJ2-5	CASSIGVDPPGETQYF	TGTGCCAGCAGCATAGGAGTGGACCCCCCCGGAGAGACCCAGTACTTC
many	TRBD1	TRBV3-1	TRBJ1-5	CASSQGTGLGQPQHF	TGTGCCAGCAGCCAAGGGACAGGGCTCGGACAGCCCCAGCATTTT
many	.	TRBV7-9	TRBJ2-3	CASSQGQSTDTQYF	TGTGCCAGCAGCCAAGGACAAAGCACAGATACGCAGTATTTT
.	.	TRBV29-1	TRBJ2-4	CSVDWAGVGAKNIQYF	TGCAGCGTTGATTGGGCAGGGGTGGGAGCCAAAAACATTCAGTACTTC
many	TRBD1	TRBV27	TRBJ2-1	CASSRGQESNNEQFF	TGTGCCAGCAGCCGGGGACAGGAGAGTAACAATGAGCAGTTCTTC
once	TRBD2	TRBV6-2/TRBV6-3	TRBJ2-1	CASSPTSGRVYNEQFF	TGTGCCAGCAGTCCAACTAGCGGGAGGGTCTACAATGAGCAGTTCTTC
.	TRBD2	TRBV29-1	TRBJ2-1	CSVGGRLADYNEQFF	TGCAGCGTGGGAGGGAGACTAGCGGATTACAATGAGCAGTTCTTC
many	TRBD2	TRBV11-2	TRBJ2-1	CASSPGRERHNEQFF	TGTGCCAGCAGCCCTGGGAGGGAGAGACACAATGAGCAGTTCTTC
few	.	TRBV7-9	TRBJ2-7	CASSLASSAYEQYF	TGTGCCAGCAGCTTAGCGTCTTCGGCCTACGAGCAGTACTTC
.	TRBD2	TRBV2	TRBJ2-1	CASRTSGSNEQFF	TGTGCCAGCAGGACTAGCGGGAGCAATGAGCAGTTCTTC
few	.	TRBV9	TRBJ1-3	CASSVGGSSGNTIYF	TGTGCCAGCAGCGTAGGTGGGAGCTCTGGAAACACCATATATTTT
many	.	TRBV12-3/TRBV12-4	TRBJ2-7	CASSLPQRHEQYF	TGTGCCAGCAGTTTACCCCAACGCCACGAGCAGTACTTC
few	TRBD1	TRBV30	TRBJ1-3	CAWSRDRPASGGNTIYF	TGTGCCTGGAGTCGGGACAGGCCCGCCTCTGGTGGAAACACCATATATTTT
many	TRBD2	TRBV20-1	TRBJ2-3	CSARDGLTSGRSYTQYF	TGCAGTGCTAGAGACGGACTTACTAGCGGGAGGTCATATACGCAGTATTTT
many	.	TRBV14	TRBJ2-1	CASSPAGVLTYNEQFF	TGTGCCAGCAGCCCCGCCGGAGTCCTAACTTACAATGAGCAGTTCTTC
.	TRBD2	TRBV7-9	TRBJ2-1	CASSYAGVINEQFF	TGTGCCAGCAGCTACGCGGGAGTTATCAATGAGCAGTTCTTC
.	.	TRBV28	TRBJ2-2	CASSFLKGELFF	TGTGCCAGCAGTTTTTTAAAGGGGGAGCTGTTTTTT
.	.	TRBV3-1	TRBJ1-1	CASSPPGPEAFF	TGTGCCAGCAGCCCCCCTGGGCCTGAAGCTTTCTTT
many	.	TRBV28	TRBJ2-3	CASSLYTDTQYF	TGTGCCAGCAGTTTATACACAGATACGCAGTATTTT
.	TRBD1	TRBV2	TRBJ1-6	CASKDRGGSYNSPLHF	TGTGCCAGCAAGGACAGGGGCGGGTCCTATAATTCACCCCTCCACTTT
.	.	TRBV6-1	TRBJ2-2	CASRRGGGTGELFF	TGTGCCAGCAGGCGGGGCGGTGGAACCGGGGAGCTGTTTTTT
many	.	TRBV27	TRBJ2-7	CASSSHLYEQYF	TGTGCCAGCAGTTCTCACTTGTACGAGCAGTACTTC
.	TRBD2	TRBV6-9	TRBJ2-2	CASSYGTSGRTGELFF	TGTGCCAGCAGTTACGGGACTAGCGGGAGGACCGGGGAGCTGTTTTTT
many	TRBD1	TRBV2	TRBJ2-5	CASSPGQGIETQYF	TGTGCCAGCAGCCCGGGACAGGGGATAGAGACCCAGTACTTC
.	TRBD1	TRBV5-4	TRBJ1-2	CASSLPTTGYSYGYTF	TGTGCCAGCAGCTTGCCCACGACAGGGTATAGCTATGGCTACACCTTC
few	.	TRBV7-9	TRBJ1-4	CASSHREANEKLFF	TGTGCCAGCAGCCACCGGGAAGCTAATGAAAAACTGTTTTTT
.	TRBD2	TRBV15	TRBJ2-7	CATSRESAGRPNEQYF	TGTGCCACCAGCAGAGAGTCAGCGGGACGGCCCAATGAGCAGTACTTC
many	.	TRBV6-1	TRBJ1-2	CASSPGPMAMGIYGYTF	TGTGCCAGCAGTCCAGGGCCAATGGCAATGGGAATCTATGGCTACACCTTC
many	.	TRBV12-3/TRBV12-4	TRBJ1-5	CASTTTGSIGQPQHF	TGTGCCAGCACCACTACAGGGAGTATCGGTCAGCCCCAGCATTTT
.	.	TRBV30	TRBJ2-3	CAFRWASRLTDTQYF	TGTGCCTTTCGTTGGGCTAGCCGACTCACAGATACGCAGTATTTT
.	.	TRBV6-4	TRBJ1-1	CASRGEPGSNTEAFF	TGTGCCAGCAGAGGTGAACCTGGCTCGAACACTGAAGCTTTCTTT
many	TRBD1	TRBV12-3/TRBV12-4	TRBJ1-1	CASSLVLGGSRQGYTEAFF	TGTGCCAGCAGTTTAGTCCTGGGGGGGTCCCGACAGGGGTACACTGAAGCTTTCTTT
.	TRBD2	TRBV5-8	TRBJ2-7	CASSWGTSGTGHEQYF	TGTGCCAGCAGCTGGGGGACTAGCGGGACTGGGCACGAGCAGTACTTC
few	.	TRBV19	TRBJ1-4	CASSIATSKGAEKLFF	TGTGCCAGTAGTATAGCGACCTCCAAGGGCGCTGAAAAACTGTTTTTT
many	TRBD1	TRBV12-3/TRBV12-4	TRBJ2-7	CASSPRTGASPYEQYF	TGTGCCAGCAGTCCGCGGACAGGGGCTTCCCCATACGAGCAGTACTTC
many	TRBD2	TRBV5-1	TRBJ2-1	CASSFSGTSGLSEQFF	TGCGCCAGCAGCTTCTCCGGGACTAGCGGCCTGTCGGAGCAGTTCTTC
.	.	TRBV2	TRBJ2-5	CASSEEVQETQYF	TGTGCCAGCAGTGAAGAGGTACAAGAGACCCAGTACTTC
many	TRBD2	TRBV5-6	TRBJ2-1	CASSLQGLASNEQFF	TGTGCCAGCAGCTTACAGGGACTAGCGAGCAATGAGCAGTTCTTC
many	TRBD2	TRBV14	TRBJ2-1	CASSHERESYNEQFF	TGTGCCAGCAGCCACGAGCGGGAGAGCTACAATGAGCAGTTCTTC
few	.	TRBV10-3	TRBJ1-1	CAISESSGQNTEAFF	TGTGCCATCAGTGAGTCCTCCGGCCAGAACACTGAAGCTTTCTTT
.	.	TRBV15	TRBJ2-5	CATSRDTLETQYF	TGTGCCACCAGCAGAGATACCCTGGAGACCCAGTACTTC
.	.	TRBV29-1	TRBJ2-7	CSVEGDSYEQYF	TGCAGCGTTGAAGGGGATTCCTACGAGCAGTACTTC
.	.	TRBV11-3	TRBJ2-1	CASSFVVGVFGRVSNEQFF	TGTGCCAGCAGCTTCGTTGTTGGTGTCTTCGGGAGAGTTTCCAATGAGCAGTTCTTC
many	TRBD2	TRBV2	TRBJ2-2	CASSGLAVNTGELFF	TGTGCCAGCAGTGGACTAGCGGTGAACACCGGGGAGCTGTTTTTT
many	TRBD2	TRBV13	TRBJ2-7	CASSPRDYSYEQYF	TGTGCCAGCAGCCCCCGGGACTACTCCTACGAGCAGTACTTC
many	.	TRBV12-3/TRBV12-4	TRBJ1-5	CASSWGGTDQPQHF	TGTGCCAGCAGTTGGGGGGGTACCGATCAGCCCCAGCATTTT
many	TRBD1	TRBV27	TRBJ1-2	CASSLRGTANGYTF	TGTGCCAGCAGTTTAAGGGGGACAGCAAATGGCTACACCTTC
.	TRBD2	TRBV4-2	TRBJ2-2	CASSLRAGGSANTGELFF	TGTGCCAGCAGCCTTCGGGCGGGAGGGTCCGCGAACACCGGGGAGCTGTTTTTT
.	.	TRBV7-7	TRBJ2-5	CASSPAPQYF	TGTGCTAGCAGCCCCGCTCCCCAGTACTTC
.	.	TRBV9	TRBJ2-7	CASSVAPSTAYEQYF	TGTGCCAGCAGCGTAGCTCCTAGCACAGCCTACGAGCAGTACTTC
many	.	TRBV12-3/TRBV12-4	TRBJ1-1	CASSTTGTYTEAFF	TGTGCCAGCAGCACCACAGGGACGTACACTGAAGCTTTCTTT